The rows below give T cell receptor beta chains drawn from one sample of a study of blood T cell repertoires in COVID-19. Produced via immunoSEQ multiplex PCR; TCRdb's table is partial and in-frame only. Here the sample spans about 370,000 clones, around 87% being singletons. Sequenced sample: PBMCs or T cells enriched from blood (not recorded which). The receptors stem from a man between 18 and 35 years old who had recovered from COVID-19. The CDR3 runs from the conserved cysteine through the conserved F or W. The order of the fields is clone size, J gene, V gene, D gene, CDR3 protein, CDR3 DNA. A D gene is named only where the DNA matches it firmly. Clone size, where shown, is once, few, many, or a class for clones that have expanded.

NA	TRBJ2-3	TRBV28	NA	CASSFGGHTDTQYF	TGTGCCAGCAGTTTTGGGGGACACACAGATACGCAGTATTTT
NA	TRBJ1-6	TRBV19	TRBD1	CASSLDRWDRGYSPLHF	TGTGCCAGTAGTCTCGACCGGTGGGACAGGGGATATTCACCCCTCCACTTT
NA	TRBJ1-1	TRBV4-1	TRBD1	CASSQGDRVEGTEAFF	TGCGCCAGCAGCCAAGGGGACAGGGTGGAGGGGACTGAAGCTTTCTTT
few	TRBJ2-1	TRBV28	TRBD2	CASSLLAGGNNEQFF	TGTGCCAGCAGTTTGCTAGCGGGAGGGAACAATGAGCAGTTCTTC
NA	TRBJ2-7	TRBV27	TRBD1	CASRQRDRVGEQYF	TGTGCCAGCCGCCAGAGGGACAGGGTGGGGGAGCAGTACTTC
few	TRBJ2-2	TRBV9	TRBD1	CASSVARTGRRTGELFF	TGTGCCAGCAGCGTAGCAAGGACAGGGAGAAGAACCGGGGAGCTGTTTTTT
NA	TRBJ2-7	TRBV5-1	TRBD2	CASSLTSGEYEQYF	TGCGCCAGCAGCTTGACTAGCGGGGAATACGAGCAGTACTTC
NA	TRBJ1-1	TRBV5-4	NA	CASSLQGRPEAFF	TGTGCCAGCAGCTTGCAGGGTCGTCCTGAAGCTTTCTTT
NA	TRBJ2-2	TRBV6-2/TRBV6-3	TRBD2	CASSYSGTSGENTGELFF	TGTGCCAGCAGTTACTCCGGGACTAGCGGGGAGAACACCGGGGAGCTGTTTTTT
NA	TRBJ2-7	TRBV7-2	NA	CASSLGASPSYEQYF	TGTGCCAGCAGCTTAGGTGCTAGCCCCTCCTACGAGCAGTACTTC
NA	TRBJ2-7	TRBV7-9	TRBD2	CASSEGTSGNHEQYF	TGTGCCAGCAGCGAGGGGACTAGCGGGAACCACGAGCAGTACTTC
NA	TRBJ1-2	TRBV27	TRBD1	CASSSLEGAGYGYTF	TGTGCCAGCAGTTCCTTGGAGGGGGCGGGCTATGGCTACACCTTC
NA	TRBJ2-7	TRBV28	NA	CASSLPPGLKPYEQYF	TGTGCCAGCAGTTTGCCTCCAGGGCTCAAGCCCTACGAGCAGTACTTC